This paragraph reports one T cell receptor beta chain. One end of the junction fails to match germline, which may point to a read error. The data are from a study of OX40 agonist ivuxolimab in advanced cancers. Whole-study context: Patients received the agonistic anti-OX40 (CD134) antibody ivuxolimab. Prior checkpoint blockade (anti-PD-1, anti-PD-L1 or anti-CTLA-4) was permitted; approximately 40% had it.

The CDR3 covers 16 residues. The germline CDR1 and CDR2 sequences are KGHSH and LQKENI. Repertoires were generated with immunoSEQ multiplex PCR, while TCRdb's copy carries only in-frame clones and drops some. The sample lists 85,000 to 120,000 clones; about nine tenths were seen once. The starting material was CD4+ or CD8+ T cells sorted from blood, obtained in a trial of the OX40 agonist ivuxolimab. The chain is built from TRBV18 and TRBJ1-4; 7 positions agree with TRBD1. This TCR was recovered from an adult with an advanced solid tumor such as melanoma, head and neck, liver or kidney cancer. The CDR3 protein is CASSPSVQGDGEKPFF. The CDR3 DNA reads TGTGCCAGCTCACCTTCCGTTCAGGGGGATGGTGAAAAACCGTTTTTT.